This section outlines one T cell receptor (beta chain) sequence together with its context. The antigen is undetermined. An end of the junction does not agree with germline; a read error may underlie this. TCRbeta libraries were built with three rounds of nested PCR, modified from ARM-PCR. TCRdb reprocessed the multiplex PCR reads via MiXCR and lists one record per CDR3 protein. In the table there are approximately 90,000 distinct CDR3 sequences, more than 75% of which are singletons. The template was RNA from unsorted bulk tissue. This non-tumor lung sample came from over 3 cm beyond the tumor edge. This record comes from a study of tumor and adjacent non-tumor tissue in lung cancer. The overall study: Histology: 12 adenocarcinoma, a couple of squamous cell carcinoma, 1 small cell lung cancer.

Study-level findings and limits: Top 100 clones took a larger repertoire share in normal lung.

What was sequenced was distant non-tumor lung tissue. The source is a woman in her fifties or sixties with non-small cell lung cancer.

This CDR3 reads CVSSLETGGRGYSYTF. DNA for the CDR3: TGTGTCAGCAGCTTAGAGACAGGGGGCCGAGGATATAGCTACACCTTC. This chain connects TRBV11-2 to TRBJ1-2; 10 nucleotides align to TRBD1. Germline loops: CDR1 SGHAT, CDR2 FQNNGV. The CDR3 has 16 residues.